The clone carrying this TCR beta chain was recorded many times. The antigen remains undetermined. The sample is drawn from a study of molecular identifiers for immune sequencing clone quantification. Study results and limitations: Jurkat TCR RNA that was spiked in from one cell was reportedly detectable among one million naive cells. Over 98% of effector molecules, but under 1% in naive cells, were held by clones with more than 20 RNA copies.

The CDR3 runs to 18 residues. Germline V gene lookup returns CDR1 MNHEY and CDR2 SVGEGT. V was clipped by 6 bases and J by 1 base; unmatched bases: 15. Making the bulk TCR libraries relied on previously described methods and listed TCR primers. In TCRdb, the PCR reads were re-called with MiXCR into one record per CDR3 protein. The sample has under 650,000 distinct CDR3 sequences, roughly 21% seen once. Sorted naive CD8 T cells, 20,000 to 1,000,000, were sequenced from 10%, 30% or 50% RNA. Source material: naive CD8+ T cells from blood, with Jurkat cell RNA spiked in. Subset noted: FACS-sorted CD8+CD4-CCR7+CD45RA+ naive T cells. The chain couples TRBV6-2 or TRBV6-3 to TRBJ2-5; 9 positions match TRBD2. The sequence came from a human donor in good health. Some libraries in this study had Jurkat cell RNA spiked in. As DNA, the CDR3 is TGTGCCAGCAGCAACCACGTGCTAGCGGGGACCCTCCAAGAGACCCAGTACTTC. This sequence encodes CASSNHVLAGTLQETQYF.